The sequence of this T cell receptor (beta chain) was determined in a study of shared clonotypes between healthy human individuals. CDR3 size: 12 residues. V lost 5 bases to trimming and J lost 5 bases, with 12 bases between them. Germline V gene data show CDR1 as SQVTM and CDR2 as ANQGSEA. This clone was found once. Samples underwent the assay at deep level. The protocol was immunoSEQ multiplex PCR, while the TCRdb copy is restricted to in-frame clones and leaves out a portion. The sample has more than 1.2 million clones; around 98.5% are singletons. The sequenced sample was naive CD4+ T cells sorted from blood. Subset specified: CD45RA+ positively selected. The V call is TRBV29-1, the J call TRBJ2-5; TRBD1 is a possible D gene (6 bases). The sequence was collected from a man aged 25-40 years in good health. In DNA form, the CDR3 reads TGCAGCGTTCTCAGGGGCGCGGAGACCCAGTACTTC. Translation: CSVLRGAETQYF. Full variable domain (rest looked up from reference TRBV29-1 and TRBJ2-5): SAVISQKPSRDICQRGTSLTIQCQVDSQVTMMFWYRQQPGQSLTLIATANQGSEATYESGFVIDKFPISRPNLTFSTLTVSNMSPEDSSIYLCSVLRGAETQYFGPGTRLLVL.